Presented here are 3 T cell receptor beta chains from one specimen sequenced in a study of blood T cell repertoires in COVID-19. Produced via immunoSEQ multiplex PCR; TCRdb's table is partial and in-frame only. The sample lists hundreds of thousands of clones; over 70% were seen once. Material for sequencing was peripheral blood. The source of these receptors is a woman in her 50s with acute or convalescent COVID-19.

This clone came up once. V and J are TRBV19 and TRBJ1-4; D perhaps matches TRBD1 (5 bases). Trimming removed 3 bases at V and 3 bases at J, with 11 bases between. Germline V gene sequence: CDR1 LNHDA, CDR2 SQIVND (reference sequence). The CDR3 runs to 15 residues. The CDR3 nucleotides read TGTGCCAGTAGTATGGGAGGACACTCTAATGAAAAACTGTTTTTT. Its translation is CASSMGGHSNEKLFF.

The chain employs TRBV6-5 and TRBJ1-2; TRBD1 aligns across 7 bases. Germline CDR1 is MNHEY and CDR2 is SVGAGI. The V segment lost 5 bases and the J segment 9 bases; nucleotides outside the gene matches: 9. This CDR3 has 13 residues. The CDR3 protein is CASSTGERRSYTF. CDR3 sequence (DNA): TGTGCCAGCAGTACAGGGGAAAGAAGGAGCTACACCTTC.

This clone was recorded a few times. This chain uses TRBV5-1 with TRBJ2-1; TRBD2 aligns across 8 bases. The length of the CDR3 is 16 residues. Germline V gene lookup returns CDR1 SGHRS and CDR2 YFSETQ. J gave up 1 base and V 3 bases, and 6 bases lay outside the gene matches. The CDR3 nucleotides read TGCGCCAGCAGCTGGGGACTAGGCGGTTCCTACAATGAGCAGTTCTTC. This encodes CASSWGLGGSYNEQFF.